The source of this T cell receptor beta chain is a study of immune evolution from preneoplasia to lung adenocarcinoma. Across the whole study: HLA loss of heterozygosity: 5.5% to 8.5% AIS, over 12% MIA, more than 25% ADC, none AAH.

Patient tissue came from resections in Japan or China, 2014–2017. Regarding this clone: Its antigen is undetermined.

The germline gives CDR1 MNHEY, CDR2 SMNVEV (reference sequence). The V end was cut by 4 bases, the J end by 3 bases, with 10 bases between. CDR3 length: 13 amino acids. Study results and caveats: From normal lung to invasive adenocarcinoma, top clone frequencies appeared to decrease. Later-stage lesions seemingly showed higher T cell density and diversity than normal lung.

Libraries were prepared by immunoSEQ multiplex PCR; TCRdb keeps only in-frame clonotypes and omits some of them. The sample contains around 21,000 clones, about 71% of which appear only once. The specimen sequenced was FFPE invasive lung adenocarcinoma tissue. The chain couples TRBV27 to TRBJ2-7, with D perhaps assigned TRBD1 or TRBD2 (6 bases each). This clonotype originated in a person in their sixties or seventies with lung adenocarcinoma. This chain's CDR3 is CASSWGAYYEQYF. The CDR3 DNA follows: TGTGCCAGCAGTTGGGGGGCTTACTACGAGCAGTACTTC.